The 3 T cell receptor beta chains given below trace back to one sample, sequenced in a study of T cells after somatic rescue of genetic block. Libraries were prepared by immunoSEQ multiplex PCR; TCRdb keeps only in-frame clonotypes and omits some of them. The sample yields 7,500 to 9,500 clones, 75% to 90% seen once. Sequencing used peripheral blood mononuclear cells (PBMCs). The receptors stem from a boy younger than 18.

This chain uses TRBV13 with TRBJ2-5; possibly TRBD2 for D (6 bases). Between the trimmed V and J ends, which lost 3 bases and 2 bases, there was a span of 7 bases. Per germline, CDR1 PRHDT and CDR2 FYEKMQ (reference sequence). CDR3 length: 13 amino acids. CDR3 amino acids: CASSFGRQETQYF. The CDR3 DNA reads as TGTGCCAGCAGCTTCGGGAGACAAGAGACCCAGTACTTC.

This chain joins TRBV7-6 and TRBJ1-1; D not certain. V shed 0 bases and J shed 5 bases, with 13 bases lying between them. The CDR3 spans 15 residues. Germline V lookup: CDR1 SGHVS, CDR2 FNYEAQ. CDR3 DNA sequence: TGTGCCAGCAGCTTAGCCGAGGGCTTGTTGACTGAAGCTTTCTTT. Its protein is CASSLAEGLLTEAFF.

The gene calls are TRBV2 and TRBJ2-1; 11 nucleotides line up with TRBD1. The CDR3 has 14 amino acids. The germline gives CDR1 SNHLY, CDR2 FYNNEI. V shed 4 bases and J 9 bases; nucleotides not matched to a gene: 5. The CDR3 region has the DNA TGTGCCAGCAGTGCGGCGGGACAGGGGGTTGAGCAGTTCTTC. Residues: CASSAAGQGVEQFF. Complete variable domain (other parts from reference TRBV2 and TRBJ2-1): EPEVTQTPSHQVTQMGQEVILRCVPISNHLYFYWYRQILGQKVEFLVSFYNNEISEKSEIFDDQFSVERPDGSNFTLKIRSTKLEDSAMYFCASSAAGQGVEQFFGPGTRLTVL.